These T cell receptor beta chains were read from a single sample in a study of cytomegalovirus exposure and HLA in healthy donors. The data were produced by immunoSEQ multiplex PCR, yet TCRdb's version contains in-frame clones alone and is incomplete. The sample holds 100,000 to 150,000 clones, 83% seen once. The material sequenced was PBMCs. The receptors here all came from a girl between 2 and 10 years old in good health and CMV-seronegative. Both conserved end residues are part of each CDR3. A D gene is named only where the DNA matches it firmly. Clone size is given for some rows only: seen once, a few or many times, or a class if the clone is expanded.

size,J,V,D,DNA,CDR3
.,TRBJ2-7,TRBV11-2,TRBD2,TGTGCCAGCAGCTTAGTAGCGGGGGGAGGAGAGCAGTACTTC,CASSLVAGGGEQYF
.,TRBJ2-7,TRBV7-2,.,TGTGCCAGCAGCTTAGACTGGGGGCCCTTGGCCTTC,CASSLDWGPLAF
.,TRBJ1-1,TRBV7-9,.,TGTGCCAGCAGCCCCCAGGGTCTCACTGAAGCTTTCTTT,CASSPQGLTEAFF
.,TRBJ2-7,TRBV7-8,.,TGTGCCAGCAGCTTTACGAGACTCTACGAGCAGTACTTC,CASSFTRLYEQYF
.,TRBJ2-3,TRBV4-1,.,TGCGCCAGCAGCCAAGTTATTCGTGATACGCAGTATTTT,CASSQVIRDTQYF
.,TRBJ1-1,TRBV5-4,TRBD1,TGTGCCAGCAGCCAGGGGGCTTTCACTGAAGCTTTCTTT,CASSQGAFTEAFF
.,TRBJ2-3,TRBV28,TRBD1,TGTGCCAGCAGAACAGGGGTAAGGATAGCAGATACGCAGTATTTT,CASRTGVRIADTQYF
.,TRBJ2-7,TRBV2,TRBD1,TGTGCCAGCAGTCCAGGGGACAGGGTACTCTACGAGCAGTACTTC,CASSPGDRVLYEQYF
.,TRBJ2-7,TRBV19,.,TGTGCCAGTAGTCCAGGCGGGGATTACGAGCAGTACTTC,CASSPGGDYEQYF
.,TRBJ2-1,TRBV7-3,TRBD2,TGTGCCAGCAGCTTAAACGGGGGGGCCTACAATGAGCAGTTCTTC,CASSLNGGAYNEQFF
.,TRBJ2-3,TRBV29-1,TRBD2,TGCAGCGTCGGTGCACGCGGGACTAGCTATAATACGCAGTATTTT,CSVGARGTSYNTQYF
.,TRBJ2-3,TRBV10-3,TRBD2,TGTGCCATCAGTGAGGGGCTAGCGGAGGGAGCGAGGGATACGCAGTATTTT,CAISEGLAEGARDTQYF
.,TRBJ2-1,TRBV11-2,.,TGTGCCAGCAGCCTAATGGACAATGAGCAGTTCTTC,CASSLMDNEQFF
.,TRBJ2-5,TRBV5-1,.,TGCGCCAGCAGCTTGGCTAGCAGGGAGACCCAGTACTTC,CASSLASRETQYF
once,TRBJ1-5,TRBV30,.,TGTGCCTGGGGCTCGGGGAGCAATCAGCCCCAGCATTTT,CAWGSGSNQPQHF
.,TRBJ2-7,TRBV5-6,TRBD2,TGTGCCAGCAGCTTGGAGCGGGAGCCCCCCTACGAGCAGTACTTC,CASSLEREPPYEQYF
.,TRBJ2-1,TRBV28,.,TGTGCCAGCAGTTCCCAAAGAGGGGAGCAGTTCTTC,CASSSQRGEQFF
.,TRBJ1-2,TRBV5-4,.,TGTGCCAGCAGCTATCTTGTGGGGGGGGATGGCTACACCTTC,CASSYLVGGDGYTF
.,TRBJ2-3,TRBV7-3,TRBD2,TGTGCCAGCAGCTTAGGCGGGGGGGCCGGGGATACGCAGTATTTT,CASSLGGGAGDTQYF
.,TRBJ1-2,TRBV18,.,TGTGCCAGCTCACCGGCAGGGGACGGCTACACCTTC,CASSPAGDGYTF
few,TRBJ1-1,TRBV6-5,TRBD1,TGTGCCAGCAGACTGACAGGGCTTACTGAAGCTTTCTTT,CASRLTGLTEAFF
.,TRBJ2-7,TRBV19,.,TGTGCCAGTAGTATCGGACACGGGTCCTACGAGCAGTACTTC,CASSIGHGSYEQYF
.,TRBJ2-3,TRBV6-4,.,TGTGCCAGCAGTAATGAGGAAAGCACAGATACGCAGTATTTT,CASSNEESTDTQYF
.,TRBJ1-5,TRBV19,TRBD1,TGTGCCAGTAGTCCCGGACAGGTTAGCAATCAGCCCCAGCATTTT,CASSPGQVSNQPQHF
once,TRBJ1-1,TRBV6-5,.,TGTGCCAGCAGTTACTTCGGACGGGGAACGAACACTGAAGCTTTCTTT,CASSYFGRGTNTEAFF
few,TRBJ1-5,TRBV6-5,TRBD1,TGTGCCAGCAGTTCAGGGGGCGATAGCAATCAGCCCCAGCATTTT,CASSSGGDSNQPQHF
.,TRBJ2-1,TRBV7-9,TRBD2,TGTGCCAGCAGCTTAGGAGGGGCTAGCGGGGGGGCCAATGAGCAGTTCTTC,CASSLGGASGGANEQFF
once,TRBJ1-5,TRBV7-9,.,TGTGCCAGCAGCTTGGGGGGTGTGGGCAATCAGCCCCAGCATTTT,CASSLGGVGNQPQHF
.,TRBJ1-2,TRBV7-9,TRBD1,TGTGCCAGCAGCCCGGATGACAGGGTCGTGGATGGCTACACCTTC,CASSPDDRVVDGYTF
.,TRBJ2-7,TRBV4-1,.,TGCGCCAGCAGCCAAACAGGGAGCTCCTACGAGCAGTACTTC,CASSQTGSSYEQYF
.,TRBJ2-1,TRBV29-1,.,TGCAGCGTTCTTGGAAAGCGGGAGCAGTTCTTC,CSVLGKREQFF